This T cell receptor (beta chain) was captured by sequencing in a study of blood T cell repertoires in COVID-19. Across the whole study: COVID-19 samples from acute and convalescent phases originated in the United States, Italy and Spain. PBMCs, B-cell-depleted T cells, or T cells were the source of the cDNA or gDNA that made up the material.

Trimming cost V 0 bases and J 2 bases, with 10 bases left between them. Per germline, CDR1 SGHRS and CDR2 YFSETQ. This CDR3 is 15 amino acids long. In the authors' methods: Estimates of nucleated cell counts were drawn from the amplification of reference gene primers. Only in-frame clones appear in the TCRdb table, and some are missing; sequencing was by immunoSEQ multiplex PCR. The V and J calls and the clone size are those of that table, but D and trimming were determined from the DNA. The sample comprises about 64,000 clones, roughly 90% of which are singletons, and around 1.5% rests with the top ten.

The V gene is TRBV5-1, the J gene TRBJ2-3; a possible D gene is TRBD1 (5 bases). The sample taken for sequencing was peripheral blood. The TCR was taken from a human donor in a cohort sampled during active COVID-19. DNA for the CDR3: TGCGCCAGCAGCTTGGGGACATTATTCACAGATACGCAGTATTTT. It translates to CASSLGTLFTDTQYF.